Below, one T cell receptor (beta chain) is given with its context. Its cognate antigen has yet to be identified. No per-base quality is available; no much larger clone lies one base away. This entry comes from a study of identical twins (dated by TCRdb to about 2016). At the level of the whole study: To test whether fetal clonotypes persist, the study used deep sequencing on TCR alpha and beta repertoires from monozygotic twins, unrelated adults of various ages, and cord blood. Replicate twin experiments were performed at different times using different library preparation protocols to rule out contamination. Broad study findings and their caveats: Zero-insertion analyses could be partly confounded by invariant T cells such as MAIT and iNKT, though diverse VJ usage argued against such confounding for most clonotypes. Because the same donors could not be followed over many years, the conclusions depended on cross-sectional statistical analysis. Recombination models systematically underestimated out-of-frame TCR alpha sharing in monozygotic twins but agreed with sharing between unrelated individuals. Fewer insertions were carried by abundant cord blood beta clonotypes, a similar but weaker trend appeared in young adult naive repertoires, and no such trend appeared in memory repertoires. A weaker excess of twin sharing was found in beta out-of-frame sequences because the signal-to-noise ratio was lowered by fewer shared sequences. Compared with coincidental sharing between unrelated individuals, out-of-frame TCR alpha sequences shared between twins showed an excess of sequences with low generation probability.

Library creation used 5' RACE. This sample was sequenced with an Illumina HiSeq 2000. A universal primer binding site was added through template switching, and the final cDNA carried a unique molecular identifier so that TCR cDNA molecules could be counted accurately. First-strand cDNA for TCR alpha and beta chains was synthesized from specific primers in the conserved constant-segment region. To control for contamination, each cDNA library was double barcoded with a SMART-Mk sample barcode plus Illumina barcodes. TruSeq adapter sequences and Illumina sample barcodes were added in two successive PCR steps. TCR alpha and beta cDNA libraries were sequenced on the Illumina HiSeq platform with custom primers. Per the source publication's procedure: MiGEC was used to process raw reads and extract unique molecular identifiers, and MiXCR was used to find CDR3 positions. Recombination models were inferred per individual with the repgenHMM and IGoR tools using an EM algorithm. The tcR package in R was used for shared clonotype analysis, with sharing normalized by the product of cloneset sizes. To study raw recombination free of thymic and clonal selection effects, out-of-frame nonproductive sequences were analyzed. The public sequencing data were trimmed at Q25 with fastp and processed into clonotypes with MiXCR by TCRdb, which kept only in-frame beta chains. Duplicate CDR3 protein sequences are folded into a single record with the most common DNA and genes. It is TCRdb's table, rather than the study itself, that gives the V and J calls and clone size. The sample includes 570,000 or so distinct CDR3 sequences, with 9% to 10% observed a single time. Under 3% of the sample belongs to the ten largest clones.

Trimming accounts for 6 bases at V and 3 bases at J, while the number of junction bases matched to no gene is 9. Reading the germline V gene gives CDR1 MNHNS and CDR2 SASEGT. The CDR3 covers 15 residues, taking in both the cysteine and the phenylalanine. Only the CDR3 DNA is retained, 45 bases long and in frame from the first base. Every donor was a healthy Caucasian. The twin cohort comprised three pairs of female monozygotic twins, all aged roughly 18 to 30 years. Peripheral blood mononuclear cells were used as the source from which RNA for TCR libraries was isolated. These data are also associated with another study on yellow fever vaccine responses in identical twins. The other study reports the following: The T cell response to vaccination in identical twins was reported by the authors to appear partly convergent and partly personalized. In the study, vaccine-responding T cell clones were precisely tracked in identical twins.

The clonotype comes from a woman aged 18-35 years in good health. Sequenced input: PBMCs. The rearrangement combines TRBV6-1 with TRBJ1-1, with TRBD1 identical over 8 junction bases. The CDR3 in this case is CASSLNRGEDTEAFF. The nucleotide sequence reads TGTGCCAGCAGCCTCAACAGGGGGGAGGACACTGAAGCTTTCTTT.